The clone carrying this T cell receptor (beta chain) was recorded once. The CDR3 is 14 residues long. From germline, CDR1 is SGHAT and CDR2 FQNNGV. V lost 6 bases, J lost 3 bases, and 15 bases lay in between. Libraries were prepared by immunoSEQ multiplex PCR; TCRdb keeps only in-frame clonotypes and omits some of them. The sample shows almost 35,000 clones, roughly 79% of them seen only once. The entry originates in a study of OX40 agonist ivuxolimab in advanced cancers. The origin of this receptor is an adult with an advanced solid tumor such as melanoma, head and neck, liver or kidney cancer. The input for sequencing was CD4+ or CD8+ T cells sorted from blood, taken in a trial of the OX40 agonist ivuxolimab. V gene TRBV11-2 combines with J gene TRBJ2-7; D gene ambiguous. The CDR3 loop is CASRAMGGHYEQYF. The CDR3 DNA is TGTGCCAGCAGAGCCATGGGCGGTCACTACGAGCAGTACTTC.